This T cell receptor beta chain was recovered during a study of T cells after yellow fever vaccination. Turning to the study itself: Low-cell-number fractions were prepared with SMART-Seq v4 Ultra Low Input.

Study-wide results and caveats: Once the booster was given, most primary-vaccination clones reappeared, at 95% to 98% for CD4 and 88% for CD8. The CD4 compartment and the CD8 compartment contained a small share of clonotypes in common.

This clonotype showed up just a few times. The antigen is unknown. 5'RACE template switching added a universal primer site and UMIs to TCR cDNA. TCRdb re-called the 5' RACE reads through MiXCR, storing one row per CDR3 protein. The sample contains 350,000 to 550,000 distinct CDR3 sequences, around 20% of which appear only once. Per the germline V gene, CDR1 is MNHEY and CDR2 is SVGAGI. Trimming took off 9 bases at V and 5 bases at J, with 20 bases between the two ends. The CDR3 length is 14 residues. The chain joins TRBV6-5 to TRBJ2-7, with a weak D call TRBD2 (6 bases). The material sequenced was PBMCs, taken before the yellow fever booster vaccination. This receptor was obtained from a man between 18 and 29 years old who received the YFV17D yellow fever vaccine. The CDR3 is CASHAGGSLHEQYF. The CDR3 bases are TGTGCCAGTCACGCCGGGGGATCCCTACACGAGCAGTACTTC.